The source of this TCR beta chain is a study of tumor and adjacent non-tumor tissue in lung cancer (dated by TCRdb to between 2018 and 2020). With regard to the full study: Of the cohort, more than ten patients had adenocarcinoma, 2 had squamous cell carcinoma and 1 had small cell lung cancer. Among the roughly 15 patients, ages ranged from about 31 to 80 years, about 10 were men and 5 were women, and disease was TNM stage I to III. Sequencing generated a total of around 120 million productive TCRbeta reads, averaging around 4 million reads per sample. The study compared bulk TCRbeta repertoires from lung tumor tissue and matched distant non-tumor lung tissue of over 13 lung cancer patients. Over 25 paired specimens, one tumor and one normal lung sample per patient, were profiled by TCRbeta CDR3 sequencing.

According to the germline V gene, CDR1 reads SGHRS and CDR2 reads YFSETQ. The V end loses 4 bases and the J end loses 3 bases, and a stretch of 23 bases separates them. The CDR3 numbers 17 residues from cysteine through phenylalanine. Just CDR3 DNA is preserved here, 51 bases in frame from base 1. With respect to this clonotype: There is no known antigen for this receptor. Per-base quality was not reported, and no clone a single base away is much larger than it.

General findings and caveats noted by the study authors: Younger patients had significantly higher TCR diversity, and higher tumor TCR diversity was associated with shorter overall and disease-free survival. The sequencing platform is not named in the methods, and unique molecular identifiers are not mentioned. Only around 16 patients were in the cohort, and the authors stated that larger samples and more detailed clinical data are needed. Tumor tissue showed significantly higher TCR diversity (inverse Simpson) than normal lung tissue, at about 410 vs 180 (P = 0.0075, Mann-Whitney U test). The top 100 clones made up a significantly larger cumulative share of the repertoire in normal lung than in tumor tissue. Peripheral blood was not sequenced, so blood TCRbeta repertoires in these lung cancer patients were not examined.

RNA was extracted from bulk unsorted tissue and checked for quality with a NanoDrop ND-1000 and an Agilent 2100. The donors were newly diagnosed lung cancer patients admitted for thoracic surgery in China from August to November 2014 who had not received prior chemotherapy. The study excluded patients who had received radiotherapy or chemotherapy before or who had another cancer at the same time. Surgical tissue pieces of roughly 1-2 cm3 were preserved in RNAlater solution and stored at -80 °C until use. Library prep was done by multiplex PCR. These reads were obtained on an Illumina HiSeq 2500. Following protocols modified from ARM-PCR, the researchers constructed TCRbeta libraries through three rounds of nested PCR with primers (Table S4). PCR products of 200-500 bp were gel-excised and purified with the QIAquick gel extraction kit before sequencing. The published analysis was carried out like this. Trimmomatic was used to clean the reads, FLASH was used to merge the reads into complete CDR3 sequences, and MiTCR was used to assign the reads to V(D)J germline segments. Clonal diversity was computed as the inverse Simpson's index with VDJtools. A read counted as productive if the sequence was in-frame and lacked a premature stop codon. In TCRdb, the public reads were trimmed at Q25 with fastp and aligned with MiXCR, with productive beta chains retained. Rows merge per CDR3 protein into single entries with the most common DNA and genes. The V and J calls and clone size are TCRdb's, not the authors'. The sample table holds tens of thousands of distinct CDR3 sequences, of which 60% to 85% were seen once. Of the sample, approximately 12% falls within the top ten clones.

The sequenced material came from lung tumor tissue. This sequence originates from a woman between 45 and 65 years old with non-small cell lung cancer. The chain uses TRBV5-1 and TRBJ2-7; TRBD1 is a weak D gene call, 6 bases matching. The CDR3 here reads CASSPVGLGARDYEQYF. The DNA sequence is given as TGCGCCAGCAGCCCCGTTGGACTGGGGGCTCGGGACTACGAGCAGTACTTC.